Listed below are T cell receptor beta chains from one sample, sequenced in a study of CD8 T cells in Susac syndrome. TCRdb fed the immunoSEQ multiplex PCR reads into MiXCR, producing one record per CDR3 protein. In the table there are around 280,000 distinct CDR3 sequences, around 83% of which are singletons. Sequencing used CD8+ T cells from PBMCs. The source is a human donor with multiple sclerosis. Both conserved end residues are part of each CDR3. A D gene is named only where the DNA matches it firmly. Only part of the rows carry a size: once, few, many, or a class if the clone is expanded.

CDR3 length: 13
V gene: TRBV7-9
D gene: NA
clone size: NA
J gene: TRBJ1-2
CDR3 DNA: TGTGCCAGCAGCCCCGCTGGAGCTCGCGGCTACACCTTC
CDR3 protein: CASSPAGARGYTF

CDR3 length: 16
V gene: TRBV7-9
D gene: TRBD2
clone size: NA
J gene: TRBJ2-1
CDR3 DNA: TGTGCCAGCAGCTTACCCCTCGGACTAGCTGGTGATGAGCAGTTCTTC
CDR3 protein: CASSLPLGLAGDEQFF

CDR3 length: 15
V gene: TRBV6-5
D gene: NA
clone size: NA
J gene: TRBJ1-1
CDR3 DNA: TGTGCCAGCAGTTACTCGATCGCAGGGGAGGATGAAGCTTTCTTT
CDR3 protein: CASSYSIAGEDEAFF

CDR3 length: 13
V gene: TRBV27
D gene: NA
clone size: NA
J gene: TRBJ1-4
CDR3 DNA: TGTGCCAGCAGTTCTCCGCTTAATGAAAAACTGTTTTTT
CDR3 protein: CASSSPLNEKLFF

CDR3 length: 14
V gene: TRBV11-2
D gene: NA
clone size: few
J gene: TRBJ2-5
CDR3 DNA: TGTGCCAGCAGCTTACGGGCAGGGTCGGAGACCCAGTACTTC
CDR3 protein: CASSLRAGSETQYF

CDR3 length: 13
V gene: TRBV15
D gene: NA
clone size: few
J gene: TRBJ2-7
CDR3 DNA: TGTGCCACCAGCATTGGGACTGAGTACGAGCAGTACTTC
CDR3 protein: CATSIGTEYEQYF

CDR3 length: 15
V gene: TRBV29-1
D gene: TRBD2
clone size: NA
J gene: TRBJ2-7
CDR3 DNA: TGCAGCGTTGAAGGGGTGGGAGGGAGCTCCTACGAGCAGTACTTC
CDR3 protein: CSVEGVGGSSYEQYF

CDR3 length: 15
V gene: TRBV20-1
D gene: TRBD2
clone size: NA
J gene: TRBJ2-1
CDR3 DNA: TGCAGTGCTAGAATCGGGAGGGCCTCCTACAATGAGCAGTTCTTC
CDR3 protein: CSARIGRASYNEQFF

CDR3 length: 15
V gene: TRBV19
D gene: NA
clone size: NA
J gene: TRBJ2-1
CDR3 DNA: TGTGCCAGTAGTCTCGGCCAGGGGTCGGCAACCGAGCAGTTCTTC
CDR3 protein: CASSLGQGSATEQFF

CDR3 length: 15
V gene: TRBV9
D gene: NA
clone size: once
J gene: TRBJ1-2
CDR3 DNA: TGTGCCAGCAGCGACTCCGTGGGGGGGCCCTATGGCTACACCTTC
CDR3 protein: CASSDSVGGPYGYTF

CDR3 length: 14
V gene: TRBV29-1
D gene: TRBD2
clone size: few
J gene: TRBJ2-1
CDR3 DNA: TGCAGCGTTGACAGCGGGAGCTCCTACAATGAGCAGTTCTTC
CDR3 protein: CSVDSGSSYNEQFF

CDR3 length: 15
V gene: TRBV2
D gene: NA
clone size: NA
J gene: TRBJ1-2
CDR3 DNA: TGTGCCAGCAGTGCCCCAGAGAGAGGGGGGTATGGCTACACCTTC
CDR3 protein: CASSAPERGGYGYTF

CDR3 length: 14
V gene: TRBV28
D gene: NA
clone size: NA
J gene: TRBJ2-5
CDR3 DNA: TGTGCCAGCAGCCCATTTGGGTACCAAGAGACCCAGTACTTC
CDR3 protein: CASSPFGYQETQYF

CDR3 length: 15
V gene: TRBV4-1
D gene: NA
clone size: NA
J gene: TRBJ1-1
CDR3 DNA: TGCGCCAGCAGCCAAGGGGGACGGGATAACACTGAAGCTTTCTTT
CDR3 protein: CASSQGGRDNTEAFF

CDR3 length: 15
V gene: TRBV11-1
D gene: NA
clone size: NA
J gene: TRBJ1-2
CDR3 DNA: TGTGCCAGCAGCTTTGGGACGGAGACTAACTATGGCTACACCTTC
CDR3 protein: CASSFGTETNYGYTF

CDR3 length: 12
V gene: TRBV30
D gene: NA
clone size: NA
J gene: TRBJ1-2
CDR3 DNA: TGTGCCTGGGCCGGGCCGGGGGATGGCTACACCTTC
CDR3 protein: CAWAGPGDGYTF

CDR3 length: 16
V gene: TRBV12-3/TRBV12-4
D gene: NA
clone size: NA
J gene: TRBJ2-6
CDR3 DNA: TGTGCCAGCAACACTATACGGGATTCTGGGGCCAACGTCCTGACTTTC
CDR3 protein: CASNTIRDSGANVLTF

CDR3 length: 16
V gene: TRBV20-1
D gene: TRBD2
clone size: NA
J gene: TRBJ2-2
CDR3 DNA: TGCAGTGCTAGAGATTCGGCGGGACTATTCACCGGGGAGCTGTTTTTT
CDR3 protein: CSARDSAGLFTGELFF

CDR3 length: 15
V gene: TRBV7-3
D gene: TRBD2
clone size: NA
J gene: TRBJ2-1
CDR3 DNA: TGTGCCAGCAGCTTAGTGAGGCGGGAGCGCAATGAGCAGTTCTTC
CDR3 protein: CASSLVRRERNEQFF

CDR3 length: 16
V gene: TRBV29-1
D gene: TRBD2
clone size: NA
J gene: TRBJ2-2
CDR3 DNA: TGCAGCGTCGGGACTAGCGGGAGAAGGTACACCGGGGAGCTGTTTTTT
CDR3 protein: CSVGTSGRRYTGELFF

CDR3 length: 17
V gene: TRBV7-9
D gene: NA
clone size: NA
J gene: TRBJ2-3
CDR3 DNA: TGTGCCAGCAGCTCCGCCCCGTGGGACACCTTCACAGATACGCAGTATTTT
CDR3 protein: CASSSAPWDTFTDTQYF

CDR3 length: 14
V gene: TRBV9
D gene: NA
clone size: NA
J gene: TRBJ2-1
CDR3 DNA: TGTGCCAGCAGCGTAGGAGGGGTGTACAATGAGCAGTTCTTC
CDR3 protein: CASSVGGVYNEQFF

CDR3 length: 15
V gene: TRBV6-5
D gene: NA
clone size: NA
J gene: TRBJ1-4
CDR3 DNA: TGTGCCAGCAGTTACTCGGTACAGAACAATGAAAAACTGTTTTTT
CDR3 protein: CASSYSVQNNEKLFF

CDR3 length: 16
V gene: TRBV29-1
D gene: NA
clone size: once
J gene: TRBJ1-2
CDR3 DNA: TGCAGCGTTGAAGATGGGACGGTAAAAAGTCCGGTCGGCTACACCTTC
CDR3 protein: CSVEDGTVKSPVGYTF